This TCR beta chain was found in a study of somatic mutations in cytotoxic T cells in rheumatoid arthritis. The overall study: Flow cytometry sorted some V beta antibody-stained T-cell populations to nearly 100% purity, V beta1+ cells among them being sequenced for TCRB. Notes on the study in general: Each of about an eighth of the roughly 60 patients had a largest CD8+ clone that made up more than 20% of CD8+ cells.

The CDR3 is 14 amino acids. Germline V gene data show CDR1 as LNHNV and CDR2 as YYDKDF (reference sequence). V was clipped by 4 bases and J by 0 bases; unmatched bases: 3. Once isolated by positive magnetic bead selection, the CD4+ and CD8+ cells had their purity checked by flow cytometry. Here immunoSEQ multiplex PCR was the method, and the copy in TCRdb shows in-frame clones only, minus some. Of fewer than 9,500 clones in the sample, 74% were seen once. Notes on this clone: Its specificity is unknown.

The receptor's source is an adult with rheumatoid arthritis. This chain links TRBV15 with TRBJ2-7, with 7 bases lining up with TRBD1. What was sequenced was CD8+ T cells sorted from blood. The chain's CDR3 is CATSTGDSSYEQYF. CDR3 sequence (DNA): TGTGCCACCAGCACCGGGGACAGCTCCTACGAGCAGTACTTC.